This TCR beta chain was obtained from a study of memory CD4+ T cells and cytomegalovirus serostatus. Study-level background: This sample comes from healthy Belgian adults, 9 CMV seropositive, roughly 22 seronegative.

Original analysis: Out-of-frame sequences were removed, leaving 2,204,828 distinct TCRbeta sequences. Data came from immunoSEQ multiplex PCR; TCRdb stores just in-frame clones and leaves some out. D and trimming come from the DNA, and the V and J calls and clone size come from that table. Of 35,000 to 55,000 clones listed, less than 85% are singletons. The sort gate was single viable CD3+CD4+CD8-CD45RO+ cells for memory CD4+ T cells. CD4+ T cells were isolated by positive magnetic selection. V was pared by 1 base and J by 8 bases, with 3 bases of the junction left unmatched. The CDR3 loop spans 15 amino acids. CDR1 and CDR2 (germline): SGHTA, FQGNSA.

This sequence was found in an adult in good health and CMV-seronegative. Sequencing input: memory CD4+ T cells from blood. The rearrangement uses TRBV7-2 and TRBJ1-4; 11 bases map to TRBD1. CDR3 residues: CASSLGTGGGEKLFF. The CDR3 region has the DNA TGTGCCAGCAGCTTAGGGACAGGGGGCGGGGAAAAACTGTTTTTT.